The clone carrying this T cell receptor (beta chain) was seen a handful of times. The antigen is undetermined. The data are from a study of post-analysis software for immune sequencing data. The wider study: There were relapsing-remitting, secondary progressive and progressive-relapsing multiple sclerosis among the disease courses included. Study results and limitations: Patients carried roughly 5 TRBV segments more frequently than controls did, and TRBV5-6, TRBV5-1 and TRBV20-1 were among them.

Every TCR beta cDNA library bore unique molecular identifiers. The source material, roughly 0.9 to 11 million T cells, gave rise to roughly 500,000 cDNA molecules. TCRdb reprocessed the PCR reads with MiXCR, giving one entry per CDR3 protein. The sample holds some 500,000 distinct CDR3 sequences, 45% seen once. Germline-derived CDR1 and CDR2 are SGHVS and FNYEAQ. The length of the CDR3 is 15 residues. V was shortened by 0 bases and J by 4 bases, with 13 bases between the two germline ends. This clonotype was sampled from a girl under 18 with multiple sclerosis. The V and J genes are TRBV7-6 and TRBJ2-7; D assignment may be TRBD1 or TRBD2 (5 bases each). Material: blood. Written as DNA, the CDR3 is TGTGCCAGCAGCTTAGCTCCGGGACGAGAATACGAGCAGTACTTC. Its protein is CASSLAPGREYEQYF.